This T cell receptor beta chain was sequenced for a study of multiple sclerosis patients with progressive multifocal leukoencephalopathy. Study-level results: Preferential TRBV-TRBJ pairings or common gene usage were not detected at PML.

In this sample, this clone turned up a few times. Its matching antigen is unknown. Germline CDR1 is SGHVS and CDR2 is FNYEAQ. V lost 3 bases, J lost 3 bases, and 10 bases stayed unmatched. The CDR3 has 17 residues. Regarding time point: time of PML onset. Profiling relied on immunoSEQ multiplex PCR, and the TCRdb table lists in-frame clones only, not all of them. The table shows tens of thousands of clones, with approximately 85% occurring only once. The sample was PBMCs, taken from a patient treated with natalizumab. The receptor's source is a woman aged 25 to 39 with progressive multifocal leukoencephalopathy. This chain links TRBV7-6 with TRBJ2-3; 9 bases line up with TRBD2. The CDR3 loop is CASSFGGGTSRTDTQYF. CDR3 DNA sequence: TGTGCCAGCAGCTTTGGGGGGGGGACTAGCCGTACAGATACGCAGTATTTT.